This T cell receptor beta chain was sequenced for a study of a mutant IDH1 vaccine in newly diagnosed glioma. On the study more broadly: Vaccination started 4-6 weeks after radiotherapy alone, or with temozolomide cycles. Prior therapy was radiotherapy, temozolomide, or both; most received both.

Time point specified: week 35, safety follow-up. Doses comprised 300 ug of mutant IDH1 20-mer peptide each, plus topical imiquimod. Eight vaccine injections were given to patients in weeks 1, 3, 5, 7, 11, 15, 19 and 23. Donor diagnoses consisted of new WHO grade 3 or 4 IDH1-mutant, ATRX-lost astrocytomas. This CDR3 is built from 14 residues. From germline, CDR1 is MNHEY and CDR2 SVGAGI. V was pared by 7 bases and J by 4 bases, with 7 bases of the junction left unmatched. Measured with immunoSEQ multiplex PCR; TCRdb has only the in-frame clones, and not every one. The data hold 60,000 or so clones, with 80% to 90% observed a single time. With respect to this clone: Antigen specificity is unknown.

The input for sequencing was PBMCs, taken from a glioma patient whose treatment included an IDH1 peptide vaccine. The V call is TRBV6-5, the J call TRBJ2-1; the match to TRBD1 covers 7 bases. The clonotype was recovered from a man aged 25 to 40 with glioma. The CDR3: CASNRQGRYNEQFF. CDR3 DNA: TGTGCCAGCAACCGACAGGGACGATACAATGAGCAGTTCTTC.